Shown below are 7 T cell receptor beta chains from a single sample sequenced in a study of tumor-infiltrating lymphocytes in primary liver carcinoma. TCR beta cDNA was made from roughly 500 ng total RNA with a constant-region primer. The TCR beta library was amplified through three nested multiplex PCR rounds in a modified ARM-PCR procedure. In the first two PCR rounds, TRBV1-TRBV30 forward primers were paired with a C-beta reverse primer, and each round lasted about 9 cycles. TCRdb reanalysed the multiplex PCR reads using MiXCR and keeps one entry per CDR3 protein. Here the sample spans about 210,000 distinct CDR3 sequences, 65% being singletons. Researchers drew blood RNA from unsorted whole blood and extracted germline DNA as well. Material for sequencing was peripheral blood. All receptors come from a woman aged 55 to 70 with primary liver carcinoma and hepatitis B virus infection.

For this clonotype: At one of its ends the junction is not consistent with the germline gene, which may arise from a read error. The CDR3 protein is CASSLVQGDVKTRYF. CDR3 DNA sequence: TGTGCCAGCAGTTTGGTGCAGGGGGACGTAAAGACCCGGTACTTC. The V and J genes are TRBV12-3 or TRBV12-4 and TRBJ2-5; 7 nucleotides agree with TRBD1. The CDR3 loop spans 15 amino acids.

The J gene is TRBJ2-3, the V gene TRBV11-2, with 8 positions matching TRBD1. The CDR3 runs to 14 residues. Germline lookup yields CDR1 SGHAT and CDR2 FQNNGV. The CDR3 here is CDNSLDREVDTQYF. The CDR3 coding sequence is TGTGACAATAGCCTGGACAGGGAGGTAGATACGCAGTATTTT.

V gene TRBV5-4 combines with J gene TRBJ2-2; maybe TRBD2 (5 bases). This CDR3 is built from 14 residues. Germline CDR1 reads SGHNT; CDR2 reads YYREEE (reference sequence). V was clipped by 6 bases and J by 1 base, with 10 bases between them. CDR3 in DNA: TGTGCCAGCAATACAGCGGAGAACACCGGGGAGCTGTTTTTT. Translation: CASNTAENTGELFF. The variable domain in full, with the rest retrieved from reference TRBV5-4 and TRBJ2-2, is ETGVTQSPTHLIKTRGQQVTLRCSSQSGHNTVSWYQQALGQGPQFIFQYYREEENGRGNFPPRFSGLQFPNYSSELNVNALELDDSALYLCASNTAENTGELFFGEGSRLTVL.

This rearrangement joins TRBV11-2 to TRBJ2-3, with TRBD1 matching 7 bases. The CDR3 extends over 14 amino acids. Germline V gene sequence: CDR1 SGHAT, CDR2 FQNNGV. V lost 3 bases to trimming and J lost 7 bases; unmatched junction nucleotides: 7. The CDR3 reads CASSFTGATNTQYF. The CDR3 region has the DNA TGTGCCAGCAGCTTCACAGGGGCCACGAATACGCAGTATTTT.

This clonotype has only a few counts. The rearrangement links TRBV28 to TRBJ2-7; D gene ambiguous. The CDR3 runs to 13 residues. Germline CDR1 is MDHEN and CDR2 is SYDVKM. Between the trimmed V and J ends, which lost 7 bases and 2 bases, there was a span of 12 bases. CDR3 in amino acids: CASTSRGPYEQYF. The CDR3 DNA sequence: TGTGCCAGCACCTCCCGTGGCCCCTACGAGCAGTACTTC.

Regarding this clonotype: No conserved phenylalanine or tryptophan is present at the end of the CDR3, so a read error is the likely explanation. The rearrangement joins TRBV6-6 to TRBJ2-5, with D possibly TRBD2 on 7 matching bases. V lost 6 bases to trimming and J lost 7 bases, with 21 bases between them. The germline CDR1 and CDR2 sequences are MNHNY and SVGAGI (reference sequence). The CDR3 covers 15 residues. The CDR3 spells CASSERTGGIVTQYL. The CDR3 region has the DNA TGTGCCAGCAGCGAAAGGACGGGGGGCATCGTGACCCAGTACCTC.

Regarding this clonotype: Here the CDR3 omits its conserved ending phenylalanine or tryptophan, so a read error is the likely source. The DNA is left out, because the CDR3 cannot be placed on it with certainty; the CDR3 is given as TCRdb lists it. The chain links TRBV11-3 to TRBJ2-7. The CDR3 has 12 residues if both end residues are counted. Germline values: CDR1 SGHNT, CDR2 YENEEA. The CDR3 loop is CASSSDGYEQYS.